These 19 T cell receptor beta chains share one sample of origin, sequenced in a study of HIV-infected patients and healthy controls (dated by TCRdb to between 2013 and 2015). The study collected follow-up blood from HIV-infected patients roughly three months, about 14 weeks, after antiretroviral therapy began. Since whole blood was used without any cell fractionation, the repertoire reflected all peripheral T cells in unsorted form. Library construction relied on 5' RACE. The run used an Illumina MiSeq. SuperScript III was used to reverse transcribe 500 ng RNA with primers targeting the alpha and beta constant regions. Separate alpha and beta chain libraries were generated by chain-specific third strand synthesis with multiplexing indices. TCRdb trimmed public reads at Q25 via fastp, called clones via MiXCR and kept in-frame beta chains. Each CDR3 protein gets just one entry, which takes the most common genes and DNA from the rows behind it. This sample lists thousands of distinct CDR3 sequences; roughly 8.1% were detected once. The biggest ten clones account for approximately 12% of the sample.

The sample consisted of blood, taken during antiretroviral therapy. The receptors were sampled from an adult with HIV infection.

This clonotype was counted only a few times. The rearrangement links TRBV24-1 to TRBJ1-5; 9 nucleotides line up with TRBD1. The germline CDR1 and CDR2 sequences are KGHDR and SFDVKD. This CDR3 has 14 amino acids. Trimming removed 7 bases from V and 4 bases from J; junction bases left unmatched: 4. CDR3 loop: CATRGTGLNQPQHF. The CDR3 DNA reads as TGTGCCACCAGGGGGACAGGGCTAAATCAGCCCCAGCATTTT.

The chain joins TRBV28 to TRBJ1-2, with D unresolved. The germline CDR1 and CDR2 sequences are MDHEN and SYDVKM. Trimming removed 7 bases from V and 2 bases from J, with 11 bases in between. This CDR3 comprises 13 residues. CDR3 nucleotide sequence: TGTGCCAGCACCCTGGAGCTCAACTATGGCTACACCTTC. Translation gives CASTLELNYGYTF.

This clonotype has a count of ten or more. The chain couples TRBV19 to TRBJ2-1; weak D call: TRBD2 (7 bases). Trimming removed 7 bases at V and 9 bases at J, with 13 bases between. Germline CDR1 is LNHDA and CDR2 is SQIVND (reference sequence). This CDR3 region has 12 residues. The CDR3 nucleotides read TGTGCCAGTAACTTGGGGGGGGCTGAGCAGTTCTTC. Protein sequence: CASNLGGAEQFF.

By its share, this clonotype is medium-sized. This chain uses TRBV14 with TRBJ2-1; 9 positions match TRBD2. CDR1 and CDR2 from the germline V gene are SGHDN and FVKESK. The ends lost 3 bases at V and 2 bases at J; junction bases unmatched: 5. The CDR3 is 16 residues long. Written as DNA, the CDR3 is TGTGCCAGCAGCCACGGACTAGCGCGCCCCTACAATGAGCAGTTCTTC. Protein product: CASSHGLARPYNEQFF.

In this sample, this clonotype is medium-sized. The CDR3 DNA sequence: TGTGCCAGCAGCTCCCGGGGGCCAGATACGCAGTATTTT. Protein sequence: CASSSRGPDTQYF. The chain employs TRBV7-9 and TRBJ2-3; perhaps D is TRBD1 or TRBD2 (6 bases each). The germline V gene encodes CDR1 SEHNR and CDR2 FQNEAQ (reference sequence). This CDR3 region has 13 residues. V gave up 4 bases and J gave up 4 bases, with 9 bases separating them.

This clonotype is termed medium-sized. This chain connects TRBV7-3 to TRBJ2-1; 8 bases align to TRBD2. This CDR3 comprises 14 residues. The V gene's germline CDR1 is SGHTA and CDR2 FQGTGA. The V and J ends lost 3 bases and 6 bases, in that order; junction bases with no gene match: 4. The CDR3 sequence: CASSFSGTSNEQFF. The CDR3 coding sequence is TGTGCCAGCAGCTTCTCCGGGACTAGCAATGAGCAGTTCTTC. Supplemented by reference TRBV7-3 and TRBJ2-1, the full variable domain reads GAGVSQTPSNKVTEKGKYVELRCDPISGHTALYWYRQSLGQGPEFLIYFQGTGAADDSGLPNDRFFAVRPEGSVSTLKIQRTERGDSAVYLCASSFSGTSNEQFFGPGTRLTVL.

This clonotype is medium-sized. V usage is TRBV11-2 and J usage is TRBJ1-5; D remains ambiguous. From germline, CDR1 is SGHAT and CDR2 FQNNGV. The CDR3 sequence is 16 residues long. V lost 5 bases and J lost 4, with 18 bases in between. In DNA form, the CDR3 reads TGTGCCAGCAGCGCCACCACGATGAGTGAAAATCAGCCCCAGCATTTT. Residues: CASSATTMSENQPQHF.

This clonotype is termed medium-sized. The chain uses TRBV25-1 and TRBJ2-3, with D possibly matching TRBD1 (5 bases). Per germline, CDR1 MGHDK and CDR2 SYGVNS. This CDR3 region has 15 residues. V lost 1 base and J lost 0, with 8 bases in between. Here the CDR3 DNA reads TGTGCCAGCAGTGAATTTCAGGGAAGCACAGATACGCAGTATTTT. It codes for CASSEFQGSTDTQYF.

This clonotype was detected only a few times. The genes are TRBV2 and TRBJ2-1; D might be TRBD1 (5 bases). The CDR3 length is 17 residues. Per the germline V gene, CDR1 is SNHLY and CDR2 is FYNNEI. Trimming took 2 bases from V and 3 from J, leaving 17 bases between them. The CDR3 loop reads CASSERTKGSRYNEQFF. The CDR3 region has the DNA TGTGCCAGCAGTGAAAGGACAAAGGGGTCCCGCTACAATGAGCAGTTCTTC.

This clonotype showed up many times. The chain combines TRBV27 with TRBJ2-7, with no clear D. CDR1 is MNHEY, CDR2 SMNVEV, per germline (reference sequence). V was pared by 3 bases and J by 0 bases, with 6 bases between. This CDR3 contains 13 residues. The CDR3 sequence: CASSLGISYEQYF. CDR3 bases: TGTGCCAGCAGTTTGGGGATCTCCTACGAGCAGTACTTC.

This clonotype was found many times. The genes are TRBV19 and TRBJ1-2, with D possibly matching TRBD1 (5 bases). CDR1 is LNHDA, CDR2 SQIVND, per germline (reference sequence). CDR3 length: 14 residues. V was trimmed by 3 bases and J by 3 bases, leaving 11 bases between them. This chain's CDR3 is CASSIVPGDYGYTF. The DNA of the CDR3 is TGTGCCAGTAGTATTGTCCCGGGGGACTATGGCTACACCTTC.

This clonotype was recorded at least ten times. The chain carries TRBV12-3 or TRBV12-4 and TRBJ2-7, with D maybe TRBD1 (6 bases). V lost 6 bases, J lost 0 bases, and 12 bases lay in between. The CDR3 has 14 residues. CDR3 in DNA: TGTGCCAGCAGCTCGACAGGTCCCTCCTACGAGCAGTACTTC. It specifies CASSSTGPSYEQYF.

This clonotype is judged medium-sized. The gene calls are TRBV5-1 and TRBJ2-7; D tentatively fits TRBD1 or TRBD2 (5 bases each). CDR3 length: 14 amino acids. V lost 1 base and J 5 bases, leaving 13 bases between the germline ends. The V gene's germline CDR1 is SGHRS and CDR2 YFSETQ. In nucleotides, the CDR3 is TGCGCCAGCAGCTTGAAGGGGCCGGGGAACGAGCAGTACTTC. This codes for CASSLKGPGNEQYF.

This clonotype is termed medium-sized (0.01 to 0.1%). The chain recombines TRBV6-1 with TRBJ2-1; 10 nucleotides align to TRBD1. The CDR3 is 15 residues long. The germline V gene has CDR1 MNHNS and CDR2 SASEGT. The J segment lost 5 bases and the V segment lost 6 bases, leaving 7 bases of the junction unmatched. In nucleotides, the CDR3 is TGTGCCAGCAGAATGGGGACAGGGGCCCACAATGAGCAGTTCTTC. As protein: CASRMGTGAHNEQFF.

Relative to its sample, this clonotype is medium-sized (0.01 to 0.1%). The chain combines TRBV13 with TRBJ2-6; D is perhaps TRBD1 (6 bases). The CDR3 has 19 residues. Germline CDR1 is PRHDT and CDR2 is FYEKMQ (reference sequence). The ends were cut back, 4 bases at V and 0 bases at J, with 19 bases in the middle. The CDR3 region has the DNA TGTGCCAGCAGCTCCTTGGACAGAACTAGTCCCTCTGGGGCCAACGTCCTGACTTTC. Protein: CASSSLDRTSPSGANVLTF.

This clonotype was counted ten times or more. The gene calls are TRBV20-1 and TRBJ2-1; TRBD2 might be the D (7 bases). Germline loops: CDR1 DFQATT, CDR2 SNEGSKA (reference sequence). Trimming pared 5 bases from V and 7 bases from J, leaving 24 bases between. The CDR3 runs 16 residues. CDR3: CSARSPGRGALNEQFF. In DNA form, the CDR3 reads TGCAGTGCTCGATCACCCGGCCGGGGGGCTTTGAATGAGCAGTTCTTC.

This clonotype is classed as medium-sized. The chain carries TRBV7-2 and TRBJ2-3; 8 bases map to TRBD2. V trimming: 4 bases; J trimming: 5 bases; junction bases outside the gene matches: 8. CDR3 size: 15 residues. The germline CDR1 and CDR2 sequences are SGHTA and FQGNSA. CDR3 residues: CASSSRGAGGDTQYF. Here the CDR3 DNA reads TGTGCCAGCAGCTCGCGGGGGGCTGGGGGAGATACGCAGTATTTT. Drawing the rest from reference TRBV7-2 and TRBJ2-3, the complete variable domain is GAGVSQSPSNKVTEKGKDVELRCDPISGHTALYWYRQSLGQGLEFLIYFQGNSAPDKSGLPSDRFSAERTGGSVSTLTIQRTQQEDSAVYLCASSSRGAGGDTQYFGPGTRLTVL.

In its sample, this clonotype was seen many times. This chain links TRBV20-1 with TRBJ2-3; 7 positions agree with TRBD1. CDR1 and CDR2 (germline): DFQATT, SNEGSKA (reference sequence). J was trimmed by 2 bases and V by 0 bases; bases with no gene match: 5. This CDR3 has 15 amino acids. For the CDR3, the DNA is TGCAGTGCTAGAGACGGGGACAGCAACACAGATACGCAGTATTTT. It translates to CSARDGDSNTDTQYF.

This clonotype is classed as medium-sized. The chain couples TRBV7-3 to TRBJ2-3; 10 nucleotides align to TRBD1. Germline lookup yields CDR1 SGHTA and CDR2 FQGTGA. Trimming removed 4 bases from V and 2 bases from J; junction bases left unmatched: 6. The CDR3 has 16 amino acids. The CDR3 is CASSSGRQGATDTQYF. Here the CDR3 DNA reads TGTGCCAGCAGCTCGGGCCGACAGGGGGCCACAGATACGCAGTATTTT.